The present T cell receptor (beta chain) was sequenced within a study of blood T cell repertoires in COVID-19. Study at large: Material from acute and convalescent COVID-19 was sourced from the United States, Italy and Spain.

Recruited during active infection, patients (from Seattle) were subsequently followed longitudinally. In the authors' workflow: Quantification of nucleated cells was approximated via reference gene primer amplification. Sequencing used immunoSEQ multiplex PCR; TCRdb keeps in-frame clones, though not all of them. V, J and clone size are taken as reported in that table, and D and trimming were inferred from the DNA itself. The sample has fewer than 55,000 clones, 65% to 85% seen once; the top ten hold around a quarter. Trimming pared 1 base from V and 5 bases from J, leaving 15 bases between. The CDR3 runs 15 residues. The germline V gene encodes CDR1 SGHTA and CDR2 FQGNSA.

This TCR was sampled from a woman of 80 years or more with COVID-19, enrolled during active disease. This chain uses TRBV7-2 with TRBJ2-7; D unresolved. Sequencing was carried out using peripheral blood. As DNA, the CDR3 is TGTGCCAGCAGCTTAGTATCTGATCCGGCGGACGAGCAGTACTTC. This translates into CASSLVSDPADEQYF.